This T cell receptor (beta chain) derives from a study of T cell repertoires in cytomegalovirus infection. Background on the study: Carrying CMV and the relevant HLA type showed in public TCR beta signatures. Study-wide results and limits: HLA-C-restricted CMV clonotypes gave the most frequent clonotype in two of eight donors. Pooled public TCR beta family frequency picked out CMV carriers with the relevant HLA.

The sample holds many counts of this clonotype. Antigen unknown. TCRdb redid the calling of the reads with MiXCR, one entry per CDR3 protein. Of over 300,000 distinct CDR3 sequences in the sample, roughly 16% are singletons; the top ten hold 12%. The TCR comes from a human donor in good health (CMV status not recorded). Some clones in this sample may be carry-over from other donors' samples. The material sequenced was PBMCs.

The CDR3 spells CASSKQRGPNEQFF. CDR3 nucleotide sequence: TGTGCCAGCAGTAAACAGCGGGGCCCCAATGAGCAGTTCTTC. The chain recombines TRBV28 with TRBJ2-1; 7 nucleotides align to TRBD2. The CDR3 spans 14 residues. In germline, CDR1 is MDHEN, CDR2 SYDVKM. V was pared by 5 bases and J by 6 bases, with 7 bases of the junction left unmatched.